This is a list of T cell receptor beta chains from one sample in a study of T cell changes during pregnancy in multiple sclerosis. Measured with immunoSEQ multiplex PCR; TCRdb has only the in-frame clones, and not every one. The sample shows 13,000 or so clones, around nine tenths of them seen only once. The sequenced sample was CD8+ T cells from peripheral blood mononuclear cells, obtained in the first trimester of pregnancy. Source of these receptors: a female donor with multiple sclerosis, enrolled in a pregnancy study. Both conserved end residues are part of each CDR3. The D gene is left open where the match is weak. Clone size appears in some rows only: once, few, many, or a class for an expanded clone.

J	V	D	size	CDR3	DNA
TRBJ1-4	TRBV15	NA	NA	CATSRDREAEKLFF	TGTGCCACCAGCAGAGATAGGGAGGCTGAAAAACTGTTTTTT
TRBJ2-7	TRBV5-5	TRBD2	NA	CASSPGGLAGDTYEQYF	TGTGCCAGCAGCCCGGGGGGACTAGCGGGGGATACCTACGAGCAGTACTTC
TRBJ2-5	TRBV7-2	NA	NA	CASSLGLSQETQYF	TGTGCCAGCAGCCTCGGACTGAGCCAAGAGACCCAGTACTTC
TRBJ1-4	TRBV6-1	NA	NA	CASSEKEESEKLFF	TGTGCCAGCAGTGAAAAGGAGGAAAGCGAAAAACTGTTTTTT
TRBJ2-3	TRBV10-3	TRBD1	NA	CAISGGTGVMSLGTDTQYF	TGTGCCATCAGTGGGGGGACAGGGGTCATGAGCCTCGGCACAGATACGCAGTATTTT
TRBJ1-2	TRBV25-1	NA	NA	CASFKGEGGYTF	TGTGCCAGCTTTAAGGGGGAGGGTGGCTACACCTTC
TRBJ2-7	TRBV6-5	TRBD2	NA	CASSYSSGGAYEQYF	TGTGCCAGCAGTTACTCTAGCGGGGGGGCCTACGAGCAGTACTTC
TRBJ1-3	TRBV12-5	NA	NA	CASGLVPGTGGNTIYF	TGTGCTAGTGGTTTGGTACCCGGAACAGGGGGAAACACCATATATTTT
TRBJ2-1	TRBV27	TRBD2	NA	CASRFAGGAEQFF	TGTGCCAGCAGATTCGCGGGGGGGGCTGAGCAGTTCTTC
TRBJ2-6	TRBV28	TRBD1	once	CASRTLRDSHSGANVLTF	TGTGCCAGCAGAACCCTCCGGGACAGCCACTCTGGGGCCAACGTCCTGACTTTC
TRBJ2-1	TRBV25-1	TRBD2	NA	CASSESQGRLAGDNEQFF	TGTGCCAGCAGTGAATCCCAAGGACGACTAGCGGGGGATAATGAGCAGTTCTTC
TRBJ1-2	TRBV6-1	NA	few	CASSLWADTNYGYTF	TGTGCCAGCAGCCTTTGGGCCGATACTAACTATGGCTACACCTTC
TRBJ2-7	TRBV4-1	TRBD1	NA	CASSQSRDRAYEQYF	TGCGCCAGCAGCCAATCCCGGGACAGGGCATACGAGCAGTACTTC
TRBJ2-1	TRBV2	NA	NA	CASKRMGGRPYNEQFF	TGTGCCAGCAAACGCATGGGAGGAAGGCCCTACAATGAGCAGTTCTTC
TRBJ2-3	TRBV27	TRBD2	NA	CASKAGLAYGEDTQYF	TGTGCCAGCAAGGCGGGACTAGCGTATGGAGAGGATACGCAGTATTTT
TRBJ1-1	TRBV28	NA	NA	CASSSPRVDTEAFF	TGTGCCAGCAGTTCCCCGCGGGTGGATACTGAAGCTTTCTTT
TRBJ1-1	TRBV5-4	TRBD1	NA	CASEGPGGGGTEAFF	TGTGCCAGCGAAGGGCCAGGGGGTGGGGGCACTGAAGCTTTCTTT
TRBJ2-1	TRBV11-3	NA	NA	CASSLDRSENEQFF	TGTGCCAGCAGCTTAGATCGGTCTGAGAATGAGCAGTTCTTC
TRBJ2-7	TRBV6-1	NA	once	CASSEGQVWYEQYF	TGTGCCAGCAGTGAAGGACAGGTATGGTACGAGCAGTACTTC
TRBJ1-2	TRBV5-1	NA	NA	CASSLAVYNYGYTF	TGCGCCAGCAGCTTGGCAGTGTACAACTATGGCTACACCTTC
TRBJ2-1	TRBV19	TRBD1	NA	CASSPGDSSYNEQFF	TGTGCCAGTAGTCCTGGGGACAGCTCCTACAATGAGCAGTTCTTC
TRBJ2-7	TRBV6-5	NA	NA	CASGVGGPPSYEQYF	TGTGCCAGCGGGGTCGGAGGGCCCCCCTCCTACGAGCAGTACTTC
TRBJ2-3	TRBV6-4	TRBD2	NA	CASSGLAGGPDTQYF	TGTGCCAGCAGTGGACTAGCGGGGGGCCCAGATACGCAGTATTTT
TRBJ1-6	TRBV7-9	TRBD1	NA	CASSPGTGYSPLHF	TGTGCCAGCAGCCCTGGGACAGGGTACTCACCCCTCCACTTT
TRBJ1-6	TRBV19	NA	NA	CASSISGYRNSPLHF	TGTGCCAGTAGTATCTCGGGATACCGGAATTCACCCCTCCACTTT
TRBJ1-5	TRBV28	NA	NA	CASSLWQGLNQPQHF	TGTGCCAGCAGCCTTTGGCAGGGCCTTAATCAGCCCCAGCATTTT
TRBJ1-5	TRBV30	TRBD1	NA	CAWSGTGSRQPQHF	TGTGCCTGGAGTGGGACAGGGTCCCGTCAGCCCCAGCATTTT
TRBJ2-5	TRBV5-3	NA	NA	CARSWTGTQETQYF	TGTGCCAGAAGCTGGACCGGGACTCAAGAGACCCAGTACTTC
TRBJ1-6	TRBV21-1	NA	NA	CASSWVGSSYNSPLHF	TGTGCCAGCAGCTGGGTGGGCAGCTCCTATAATTCACCCCTCCACTTT
TRBJ2-7	TRBV4-1	NA	NA	CASSQVARLSSYEQYF	TGCGCCAGCAGCCAAGTGGCGCGGTTAAGCTCCTACGAGCAGTACTTC
TRBJ1-2	TRBV7-8	NA	NA	CASSDGGLYGYTF	TGTGCCAGCAGCGACGGCGGCCTCTATGGCTACACCTTC
TRBJ2-1	TRBV9	TRBD2	NA	CASSLLAGGDNEQFF	TGTGCCAGCAGTCTCTTGGCGGGGGGAGACAATGAGCAGTTCTTC
TRBJ1-1	TRBV29-1	NA	NA	CSVVTPVNTEAFF	TGCAGCGTTGTGACTCCGGTGAACACTGAAGCTTTCTTT
TRBJ1-3	TRBV7-6	NA	NA	CASSYLTGRSGNTIYF	TGTGCCAGCAGCTATCTCACAGGCCGCTCTGGAAACACCATATATTTT
TRBJ2-1	TRBV30	NA	NA	CAWSGGWEQFF	TGTGCCTGGAGCGGGGGTTGGGAGCAGTTCTTC
TRBJ1-1	TRBV5-6	NA	NA	CASSLGGGWEAFF	TGTGCCAGCAGCTTGGGAGGCGGGTGGGAAGCTTTCTTT
TRBJ2-2	TRBV4-1	TRBD1	once	CASSYRDRGTASTGELFF	TGCGCCAGCAGTTACCGGGACAGGGGGACCGCGAGCACCGGGGAGCTGTTTTTT
TRBJ1-6	TRBV16	NA	NA	CASSQSANSPLHF	TGTGCCAGCAGCCAATCGGCTAATTCACCCCTCCACTTT
TRBJ1-5	TRBV9	TRBD1	NA	CASSSEGAGQPQHF	TGTGCCAGCAGCTCCGAGGGGGCCGGTCAGCCCCAGCATTTT
TRBJ2-3	TRBV4-3	TRBD2	NA	CASSQDLQRGGDTQYF	TGCGCCAGCAGCCAAGATTTACAGCGGGGAGGAGATACGCAGTATTTT
TRBJ1-5	TRBV10-3	NA	NA	CAISESKLAGLNQPQHF	TGTGCCATCAGTGAGTCGAAGCTGGCAGGGCTAAATCAGCCCCAGCATTTT
TRBJ1-1	TRBV2	NA	once	CASSETDYTEAFF	TGTGCCAGCAGTGAGACAGACTACACTGAAGCTTTCTTT
TRBJ2-2	TRBV10-1	TRBD1	NA	CASSDSVRQGLTGELFF	TGCGCCAGCAGTGATTCTGTGAGACAGGGGCTCACCGGGGAGCTGTTTTTT
TRBJ1-6	TRBV6-4	TRBD1	NA	CASSDGTGDNSPLHF	TGTGCCAGCAGTGACGGGACAGGGGATAATTCACCCCTCCACTTT
TRBJ1-5	TRBV4-3	TRBD1	NA	CASSRVRDSNQPQHF	TGCGCCAGCAGCCGGGTCCGGGACAGTAATCAGCCCCAGCATTTT
TRBJ1-5	TRBV19	NA	NA	CASSITVSSNQPQHF	TGTGCCAGTAGTATTACAGTGAGTAGCAATCAGCCCCAGCATTTT
TRBJ2-1	TRBV4-1	NA	NA	CASSQMVGEAYNEQFF	TGCGCCAGCAGCCAGATGGTAGGGGAGGCCTACAATGAGCAGTTCTTC
TRBJ2-5	TRBV27	TRBD2	NA	CASSPPSGGLETQYF	TGTGCCAGCAGTCCCCCTAGCGGGGGCTTGGAGACCCAGTACTTC
TRBJ1-2	TRBV2	NA	NA	CASRDILVYGYTF	TGTGCCAGCAGGGACATTCTGGTGTATGGCTACACCTTC